This note documents a single TCR beta chain sequence. The sample is drawn from a study of radiotherapy plus CTLA-4 blockade in lung cancer. Germline CDR1 is SGHRS and CDR2 is YFSETQ. V lost 3 bases, J lost 10 bases, and 8 bases stayed unmatched. The CDR3 totals 15 residues. The assay was immunoSEQ multiplex PCR, and TCRdb's table has in-frame clones only and misses some. The sample yields 40,000 to 50,000 clones, 55% to 80% seen once. This sample comprised peripheral blood, obtained from a patient treated with radiotherapy plus ipilimumab. V gene TRBV5-1 combines with J gene TRBJ1-6; 9 nucleotides agree with TRBD1. The source is a human donor with non-small cell lung cancer who had a complete response to radiotherapy plus ipilimumab. The CDR3 loop reads CASSSQGQGESPLHF. Here the CDR3 DNA reads TGCGCCAGCAGCTCCCAGGGACAGGGAGAATCACCCCTCCACTTT.